This is a list of T cell receptor beta chains from one sample in a study of blood T cell repertoires in COVID-19. Clones were sequenced by immunoSEQ multiplex PCR, and TCRdb holds only the in-frame ones, with some missing. The sample records tens of thousands of clones, approximately 89% being singletons. Sequenced sample: peripheral blood. The receptors shown here come from a man aged 50 or older with active or convalescent COVID-19. CDR3s include the opening cysteine and the closing phenylalanine or tryptophan. A D gene is named only where the DNA matches it firmly. Part of the rows lack a size; the others show once, few, many or a class for expanded clones.

v_call	clone_size	j_call	d_call	cdr3_nt	cdr3_aa
TRBV6-1	-	TRBJ1-5	TRBD1	TGTGCCAGCAGTGAAGCGGAAGGACAGGGCGGACAGCCCCAGCATTTT	CASSEAEGQGGQPQHF
TRBV6-5	-	TRBJ2-5	-	TGTGCCAGCAGCCAGGACAGAGAGACCCAGTACTTC	CASSQDRETQYF
TRBV7-9	-	TRBJ2-3	-	TGTGCCAGCAGCCGCACTAACACAGATACGCAGTATTTT	CASSRTNTDTQYF
TRBV4-2	-	TRBJ2-1	-	TGTGCCAGCAGCCAAGAGCTAGCTTACAATGAGCAGTTCTTC	CASSQELAYNEQFF
TRBV10-2	-	TRBJ1-6	TRBD1	TGCGCCAGCAGTCCTGAGGGGGCGTATAATTCACCCCTCCACTTT	CASSPEGAYNSPLHF
TRBV28	-	TRBJ1-2	-	TGTGCCAGCAGTTTACCCCAAGACAGATTCACTAACTATGGCTACACCTTC	CASSLPQDRFTNYGYTF
TRBV2	-	TRBJ2-2	-	TGTGCCAGCAGGTTGGGGGCTACGAACACCGGGGAGCTGTTTTTT	CASRLGATNTGELFF
TRBV5-1	-	TRBJ2-5	TRBD1	TGCGCCAGCAGCTTGGCCGGGACAGGACAAGAGACCCAGTACTTC	CASSLAGTGQETQYF
TRBV19	-	TRBJ1-5	-	TGTGCCACCGCCCCAGCAGGGGGCAATCAGCCCCAGCATTTT	CATAPAGGNQPQHF
TRBV6-5	-	TRBJ2-1	-	TGTGCCAGCAGCGTCCCCGGGGGCTCCTACAATGAGCAGTTCTTC	CASSVPGGSYNEQFF
TRBV28	-	TRBJ1-3	-	TGTGCCAGCAGTTTACCGGGGTTTGGAAACACCATATATTTT	CASSLPGFGNTIYF
TRBV5-8	-	TRBJ2-5	TRBD1	TGTGCCAGCAGCCCGAACGGCGGACAGGTTGGAGAGACCCAGTACTTC	CASSPNGGQVGETQYF
TRBV28	-	TRBJ1-2	-	TGTGCCAGCAGTAGAGGACAGAACTATGGCTACACCTTC	CASSRGQNYGYTF
TRBV7-8	-	TRBJ2-1	-	TGTGCCAGCAGCGGAGCACTCAATGAGCAGTTCTTC	CASSGALNEQFF
TRBV29-1	once	TRBJ1-2	-	TGCAGCGTTGAAGATTTTCGAGGGCCTGGCTACACCTTC	CSVEDFRGPGYTF
TRBV7-9	-	TRBJ2-5	-	TGTGCCAGCAGCTTAGATCCAGGGTTCATCCAAGAGACCCAGTACTTC	CASSLDPGFIQETQYF
TRBV11-3	-	TRBJ2-2	-	TGTGCCAGCAGCTTAATGCGGGGGAACACCGGGGAGCTGTTTTTT	CASSLMRGNTGELFF
TRBV10-1	-	TRBJ2-1	-	TGCGCCAGCAGTGAGTCGGGCCCATACAATGAGCAGTTCTTC	CASSESGPYNEQFF
TRBV24-1	-	TRBJ1-3	TRBD1	TGTGCCACCAGTGATGCGACGGGACAGAACACTGGAAACACCATATATTTT	CATSDATGQNTGNTIYF
TRBV7-2	-	TRBJ2-1	-	TGTGCCAGCAGCTGGGGTCTTCAGGGCAATGAGCAGTTCTTC	CASSWGLQGNEQFF
TRBV2	-	TRBJ2-1	-	TGTGCCAGCAGTGTGAGAGGGGGGGGCCCGGATGAGCAGTTCTTC	CASSVRGGGPDEQFF
TRBV18	-	TRBJ1-1	-	TGTGCCAGCTCACCACCTAAAGGGGAGAACACTGAAGCTTTCTTT	CASSPPKGENTEAFF
TRBV4-3	-	TRBJ2-7	TRBD2	TGCGCCAGCAGCCAAGATCGGGGGGAATGGGGCGAGCAGTACTTC	CASSQDRGEWGEQYF
TRBV19	once	TRBJ1-3	TRBD1	TGTGCCAGTAGTATATTTCAGCGGGGGACAGGGGTATTTTCCTCCTCTGGAAACACCATATATTTT	CASSIFQRGTGVFSSSGNTIYF
TRBV5-1	-	TRBJ1-5	TRBD1	TGCGCCAGCAGCTTAACAGGGGTTAGCAATCAGCCCCAGCATTTT	CASSLTGVSNQPQHF
TRBV28	-	TRBJ2-3	TRBD2	TGTGCCAGCAGTTTTGGGGGGGGTACGCAGTATTTT	CASSFGGGTQYF
TRBV5-6	once	TRBJ2-3	-	TGTGCCAGCAGTTCTGGGGCTCGCACAGATACGCAGTATTTT	CASSSGARTDTQYF
TRBV10-2	-	TRBJ2-7	-	TGCGCCAGCAGCTTAGCCCGGGACACAGGATATTTGGGGACCTACGAGCAGTACTTC	CASSLARDTGYLGTYEQYF
TRBV27	few	TRBJ2-3	TRBD1	TGTGCCAGCAGTTTAGACAGGGGAAACACAGATACGCAGTATTTT	CASSLDRGNTDTQYF
TRBV2	-	TRBJ2-5	TRBD2	TGTGCCAGCAGGGGTAGCGGGGGGGCCATGGAGACCCAGTACTTC	CASRGSGGAMETQYF
TRBV13	-	TRBJ2-5	-	TGTGCCAGCAGCATAGACAGGTCAGAGACCCAGTACTTC	CASSIDRSETQYF
TRBV7-2	-	TRBJ1-2	TRBD1	TGTGCCAGCAGCTCGGGACAGGTCGGCGGTGGCTACACCTTC	CASSSGQVGGGYTF